Following are 3 T cell receptor beta chains from one sample sequenced in a study of tumor-infiltrating lymphocytes in localized non-small cell lung cancer. Clones were sequenced by immunoSEQ multiplex PCR, and TCRdb holds only the in-frame ones, with some missing. The sample gives 13,000 to 15,000 clones, roughly 79% of which show up once; around 2.6% is in the top ten. Source material: lung tumor tissue. The receptor set was obtained from a human donor with non-small cell lung cancer.

By proportion, this clone is medium-sized. The chain joins TRBV4-3 to TRBJ2-1, with 9 bases that match TRBD2. The V segment lost 1 base and the J segment 7 bases; nucleotides outside the gene matches: 8. Per the germline V gene, CDR1 is LGHNA and CDR2 is YSLEER. The CDR3 has 16 residues. Here the CDR3 DNA reads TGCGCCAGCAGCCAAGGGGTAGCGGGAGATCGGAATGAGCAGTTCTTC. Its protein is CASSQGVAGDRNEQFF.

The chain joins TRBV10-2 to TRBJ2-7; 8 nucleotides agree with TRBD1. The CDR3 is made up of 15 amino acids. Trimming at V came to 6 bases and at J to 2 bases, leaving 9 bases not matched to a gene. CDR1 and CDR2 (germline): WSHSY, SAAADI. CDR3 DNA: TGCGCCAGCAGGTCCGGGACAGGTGTTACCTACGAGCAGTACTTC. Translating it yields CASRSGTGVTYEQYF.

The chain couples TRBV6-5 to TRBJ2-7, with D perhaps TRBD1 (5 bases). Germline CDR1 and CDR2: MNHEY and SVGAGI. V was clipped by 4 bases and J by 5 bases, with 15 bases between them. The CDR3 is 14 residues long. The DNA for the CDR3 is TGTGCCAGCAGTTCCGCCCGACAGTCCCACGAGCAGTACTTC. Amino acids: CASSSARQSHEQYF.